This TCR beta chain was recovered during a study of T cell responses to AZD1222 COVID-19 vaccine. The overall study: Combined were second doses at about 4 or about 12 weeks. Study-level findings and limits: Repertoires were obtained only post-peak T cell response.

The repertoire was sequenced with immunoSEQ multiplex PCR; TCRdb's copy has only in-frame clones and lacks some. Among about 120,000 clones listed, roughly nine tenths were seen once. A word on this clone: Its antigen is undetermined.

Here the sequenced sample was peripheral blood, taken on day 0 of AZD1222 vaccination. This TCR derives from an adult in good health.

The CDR3 loop reads CASSQRDDSSYEQYF. The CDR3 DNA sequence: TGCGCCAGCAGCCAAAGGGACGACTCATCCTACGAGCAGTACTTC. The chain uses TRBV5-1 and TRBJ2-7, with D perhaps assigned TRBD1 or TRBD2 (5 bases each). V was pared by 4 bases and J by 1 base, with 15 bases between. CDR3 size: 15 residues. Germline V gives CDR1 SGHRS, CDR2 YFSETQ.